This is a list of T cell receptor beta chains from one sample in a study of shared clonotypes between healthy human individuals. The repertoire was sequenced with immunoSEQ multiplex PCR; TCRdb's copy has only in-frame clones and lacks some. In the table there are fewer than 2.5 million clones, 93% of which are singletons. Sequenced input: naive CD4+ T cells from PBMCs. These receptors were obtained from a man aged 18 to 35 in good health. Some clones in this sample may be carry-over from other donors' samples. Each CDR3 is given with its conserved first and last residue. A D gene is named only where the DNA matches it firmly. Rows give clone size only sometimes, using once, few, many, or a class for an expanded clone.

j_call,d_call,clone_size,v_call,cdr3_aa,cdr3_nt
TRBJ2-2,NA,NA,TRBV7-7,CASSSDRITGELFF,TGTGCCAGCAGCTCGGACAGAATCACCGGGGAGCTGTTTTTT
TRBJ2-5,NA,NA,TRBV6-1,CASSVVQHRETQYF,TGTGCCAGCAGTGTAGTTCAACACCGGGAGACCCAGTACTTC
TRBJ1-1,NA,once,TRBV5-1,CASSLMSPQNTEAFF,TGCGCCAGCAGCTTGATGAGTCCGCAGAACACTGAAGCTTTCTTT
TRBJ2-7,NA,NA,TRBV11-2,CASSGFGLYEQYF,TGTGCCAGCAGCGGCTTTGGCCTCTACGAGCAGTACTTC
TRBJ2-7,NA,NA,TRBV30,CAWSVGWRTYEQYF,TGTGCCTGGAGTGTTGGGTGGAGGACCTACGAGCAGTACTTC
TRBJ2-6,NA,NA,TRBV2,CASISGTGANVLTF,TGTGCCAGCATTTCTGGGACTGGGGCCAACGTCCTGACTTTC
TRBJ2-7,NA,NA,TRBV11-2,CASSTQGYEQYF,TGTGCCAGCAGCACACAGGGCTACGAGCAGTACTTC
TRBJ1-2,TRBD1,NA,TRBV14,CASSPLGQGHYGYTF,TGTGCCAGCAGCCCCTTGGGACAGGGACACTATGGCTACACCTTC
TRBJ2-7,TRBD1,NA,TRBV7-2,CASSSRAGTGTYEQYF,TGTGCCAGCAGCTCGCGGGCCGGGACAGGGACCTACGAGCAGTACTTC
TRBJ1-2,NA,NA,TRBV6-6,CASTPKGVGYGYTF,TGTGCCAGCACCCCAAAGGGGGTGGGGTATGGCTACACCTTC
TRBJ2-1,NA,NA,TRBV7-2,CASSPDGYNEQFF,TGTGCCAGCAGCCCCGACGGTTACAATGAGCAGTTCTTC
TRBJ2-5,TRBD1,NA,TRBV19,CASSTQGARWVGEETQYF,TGTGCCAGTAGTACGCAGGGGGCGAGATGGGTTGGAGAAGAGACCCAGTACTTC
TRBJ2-5,NA,NA,TRBV5-8,CASSLDGGAGGETQYF,TGTGCCAGCAGCTTGGACGGTGGGGCCGGAGGAGAGACCCAGTACTTC
TRBJ2-2,NA,NA,TRBV18,CASSPRESTPGELFF,TGTGCCAGCTCACCTCGGGAGAGTACCCCCGGGGAGCTGTTTTTT
TRBJ2-3,NA,NA,TRBV28,CASTTPGTDTQYF,TGTGCCAGCACTACACCGGGCACAGATACGCAGTATTTT
TRBJ2-7,NA,NA,TRBV6-1,CASSEASLLTGRPYEQYF,TGTGCCAGCAGTGAAGCCTCCTTATTGACGGGACGACCCTACGAGCAGTACTTC
TRBJ2-1,TRBD2,NA,TRBV10-3,CAISESKASGYNEQFF,TGTGCCATCAGTGAGTCGAAGGCTAGCGGGTACAATGAGCAGTTCTTC
TRBJ1-1,NA,once,TRBV6-4,CASRETNTGRSTEAFF,TGTGCCAGCAGAGAAACTAACACAGGTAGATCCACTGAAGCTTTCTTT
TRBJ2-1,NA,NA,TRBV9,CASSVEGGASNEQFF,TGTGCCAGCAGCGTAGAGGGGGGAGCAAGCAATGAGCAGTTCTTC
TRBJ1-2,NA,NA,TRBV10-3,CAISDADESYTF,TGTGCCATCAGCGATGCGGACGAGAGCTACACCTTC
TRBJ1-5,NA,NA,TRBV7-2,CASSLDGAPYSNQPQHF,TGTGCCAGCAGCTTAGACGGGGCGCCATATAGCAATCAGCCCCAGCATTTT
TRBJ1-2,TRBD1,NA,TRBV7-6,CASSLGGQDGYTF,TGTGCCAGCAGCTTAGGGGGACAGGATGGCTACACCTTC
TRBJ1-4,NA,NA,TRBV5-1,CASSLGRPSPRTTNEKLFF,TGCGCCAGCAGCTTGGGCCGTCCTAGCCCAAGGACAACTAATGAAAAACTGTTTTTT
TRBJ2-3,TRBD2,NA,TRBV5-4,CASSRGTSGRGDTQYF,TGTGCCAGCAGCCGGGGGACTAGCGGGAGAGGGGATACGCAGTATTTT
TRBJ2-5,TRBD2,few,TRBV5-6,CASSFTSGRMETQYF,TGTGCCAGCAGCTTTACCAGCGGGAGGATGGAGACCCAGTACTTC
TRBJ1-4,TRBD1,NA,TRBV27,CASRGFGQGGRMFF,TGTGCCAGCAGGGGATTTGGACAGGGCGGAAGGATGTTTTTT
TRBJ1-1,NA,NA,TRBV18,CASSSLSSPNTEAFF,TGTGCCAGCTCATCACTAAGCAGCCCGAACACTGAAGCTTTCTTT
TRBJ1-1,NA,NA,TRBV19,CASSPLGQPNTEAFF,TGTGCCAGTAGTCCTCTAGGACAGCCGAACACTGAAGCTTTCTTT
TRBJ2-5,TRBD1,once,TRBV5-1,CASSLIQGTETQYF,TGCGCCAGCAGCTTGATACAGGGGACAGAGACCCAGTACTTC
TRBJ1-5,NA,NA,TRBV27,CASTQAQVPTLQHF,TGTGCCAGCACCCAGGCCCAGGTTCCCACCCTCCAGCATTTT
TRBJ1-4,TRBD1,NA,TRBV29-1,CSVVPWGQSNEKLFF,TGCAGCGTGGTCCCCTGGGGACAGTCAAATGAAAAACTGTTTTTT
TRBJ1-1,TRBD1,NA,TRBV19,CASSISRDREQAFF,TGTGCCAGTAGTATATCCAGGGACAGGGAGCAAGCTTTCTTT
TRBJ2-2,TRBD2,NA,TRBV5-4,CASFLLSSGRRELFF,TGTGCCAGCTTTCTTCTCTCTAGCGGGAGACGGGAGCTGTTTTTT
TRBJ2-1,NA,NA,TRBV10-1,CASRDSYAPTFEQFF,TGCGCCAGCAGAGACAGCTACGCACCTACGTTCGAGCAGTTCTTC
TRBJ1-5,NA,NA,TRBV19,CASSGAASNQPQHF,TGTGCCAGTAGTGGGGCAGCCAGCAATCAGCCCCAGCATTTT
TRBJ2-3,NA,NA,TRBV6-5,CASSPSLEDTQYF,TGTGCCAGCAGTCCATCCCTTGAGGATACGCAGTATTTT
TRBJ2-1,TRBD2,NA,TRBV7-6,CASSPGLAGYNEQFF,TGTGCCAGCAGCCCTGGACTAGCGGGCTACAATGAGCAGTTCTTC
TRBJ1-2,NA,NA,TRBV7-9,CASSPLGGPGGYTF,TGTGCCAGCAGCCCCCTGGGGGGGCCGGGTGGCTACACCTTC
TRBJ2-3,NA,NA,TRBV19,CASIGEPTDTQYF,TGTGCCAGTATCGGGGAGCCCACAGATACGCAGTATTTT
TRBJ2-1,NA,NA,TRBV18,CASSAVAGNEQFF,TGTGCCAGCTCAGCCGTGGCGGGCAATGAGCAGTTCTTC
TRBJ2-7,TRBD1,NA,TRBV28,CASSTPGQGSYEQYF,TGTGCCAGCAGTACACCGGGACAGGGGTCCTACGAGCAGTACTTC
TRBJ2-1,TRBD2,NA,TRBV19,CASSIRASGGYNEQFF,TGTGCCAGTAGTATTCGGGCTAGCGGAGGGTACAATGAGCAGTTCTTC
TRBJ1-6,TRBD1,once,TRBV11-2,CASSLGSGTGTSSPLHF,TGTGCCAGCAGCTTAGGATCGGGGACAGGGACCTCTTCACCCCTCCACTTT
TRBJ1-2,NA,NA,TRBV28,CASRFRQIPLHYGYTF,TGTGCCAGCCGATTTAGACAGATCCCTCTCCACTATGGCTACACCTTC
TRBJ1-5,NA,NA,TRBV7-2,CASSLGGLGRQPQHF,TGTGCCAGCAGCTTAGGTGGGCTCGGGAGGCAGCCCCAGCATTTT
TRBJ1-2,NA,NA,TRBV28,CASSSYRQGSNYGYTF,TGTGCCAGCAGCTCCTACCGCCAGGGGTCTAACTATGGCTACACCTTC
TRBJ2-6,NA,NA,TRBV28,CASREGAAGANVLTF,TGTGCCAGCAGGGAGGGGGCGGCTGGGGCCAACGTCCTGACTTTC
TRBJ2-1,NA,NA,TRBV20-1,CSARRSQEQFF,TGCAGTGCTAGAAGATCCCAGGAGCAGTTCTTC
TRBJ2-5,NA,NA,TRBV7-3,CASSLVASSETQYF,TGTGCCAGCAGCTTAGTCGCTAGTTCCGAGACCCAGTACTTC
TRBJ2-3,NA,once,TRBV10-1,CASSRTGTDTQYF,TGCGCCAGCAGTAGGACAGGCACAGATACGCAGTATTTT
TRBJ1-1,TRBD1,NA,TRBV7-2,CASSFRQGLGDTEAFF,TGTGCCAGCAGCTTTCGACAGGGCCTAGGGGACACTGAAGCTTTCTTT
TRBJ2-3,TRBD1,once,TRBV2,CASTRTGSTDTQYF,TGTGCCAGCACGAGGACAGGGAGCACAGATACGCAGTATTTT
TRBJ2-3,TRBD2,NA,TRBV11-3,CASSGGGDTQYF,TGTGCCAGCAGCGGGGGGGGAGATACGCAGTATTTT
TRBJ2-7,TRBD2,NA,TRBV2,CASNPGTSVDEQYF,TGTGCCAGTAACCCCGGGACTAGCGTAGACGAGCAGTACTTC
TRBJ1-1,TRBD1,NA,TRBV29-1,CSVRQGAATEAFF,TGCAGCGTTCGACAGGGGGCAGCAACTGAAGCTTTCTTT
TRBJ1-1,TRBD1,NA,TRBV5-1,CASSPHGQGPSEAFF,TGCGCCAGCAGCCCACACGGACAGGGGCCGTCTGAAGCTTTCTTT